This T cell receptor beta chain is drawn from a study of T cell repertoires in cytomegalovirus infection (dated by TCRdb to about 2019). Study-level background: The HLA type of each donor mattered for the analysis, because public TCR beta signatures pointed to carriage of CMV infection along with the matching HLA type. Study-wide findings and limitations: Cumulative frequency of public TCR beta family members discriminated carriers of CMV infection plus the relevant HLA type in this cohort and an independent roughly 320-donor cohort. The ex vivo response was dominated by HLA-C-restricted CMV-specific TCR beta clonotypes, which also provided the single most frequent clonotype in two of eight donors.

The CDR3 measures 17 amino acids from cysteine to phenylalanine. The only DNA kept is the CDR3, 51 bases in frame from the first base. V has 4 bases trimmed and J has 3 bases trimmed; junction bases matching no gene number 9. CDR1 and CDR2 were assigned from the germline V gene as MGHRA and YSYEKL. The sample holds many counts of this clonotype. Its specific antigen is unknown. No much larger clone is present one base from it, and per-base qualities are unavailable. Data came from an Illumina HiSeq 1500. The public reads were quality trimmed at Q25 with fastp and then assembled into clones with MiXCR by TCRdb, keeping productive beta chains. Each entry is one CDR3 protein sequence, shown with its most common DNA and genes. The sample contains 300,000 to 450,000 distinct CDR3 sequences, roughly 18% of them found a single time. The top ten constitute roughly 9% of the sample.

Sequences were obtained from PBMCs. The receptor's source is a human donor in good health (CMV status not recorded). Some clones in this sample may be carry-over from other donors' samples. The rearranged chain carries TRBV4-1 and TRBJ2-1, with 10 bases matching TRBD2. The nucleotide sequence reads as follows: TGCGCCAGCAGCCTAGTGCCGGCTAGCGGGGGCTACAATGAGCAGTTCTTC. Translated, this gives CASSLVPASGGYNEQFF.